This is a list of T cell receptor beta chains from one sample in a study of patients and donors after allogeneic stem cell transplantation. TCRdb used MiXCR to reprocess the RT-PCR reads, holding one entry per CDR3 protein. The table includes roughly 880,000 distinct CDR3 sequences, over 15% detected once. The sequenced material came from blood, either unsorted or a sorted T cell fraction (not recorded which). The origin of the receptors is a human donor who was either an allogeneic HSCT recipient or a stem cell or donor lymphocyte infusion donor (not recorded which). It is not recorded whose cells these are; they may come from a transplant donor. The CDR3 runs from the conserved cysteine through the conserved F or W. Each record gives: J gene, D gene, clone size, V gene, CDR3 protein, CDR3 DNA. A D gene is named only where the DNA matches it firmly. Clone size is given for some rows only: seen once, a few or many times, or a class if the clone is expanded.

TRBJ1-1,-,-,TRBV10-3,CAISEWGGRVTEAFF,TGTGCCATCAGTGAGTGGGGGGGGCGTGTTACAGAAGCTTTCTTT
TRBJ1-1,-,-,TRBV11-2,CASSLAPRTTRGTEAFF,TGTGCCAGCAGCTTAGCCCCGAGGACAACCCGGGGGACTGAAGCTTTCTTT
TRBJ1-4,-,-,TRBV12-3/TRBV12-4,CASTSASWELFF,TGTGCCAGCACATCGGCAAGCTGGGAACTGTTTTTT
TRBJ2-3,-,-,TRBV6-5,CASSYFFQGSTDTQYF,TGTGCCAGCAGTTACTTCTTTCAGGGGTCCACAGATACGCAGTATTTT
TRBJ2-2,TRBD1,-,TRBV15,CATSSRDRGTGELFF,TGTGCCACCAGCAGCCGGGACAGGGGAACCGGGGAGCTGTTTTTT
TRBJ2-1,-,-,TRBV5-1,CASSFRDVQFF,TGCGCCAGCAGCTTCCGGGACGTGCAGTTCTTC
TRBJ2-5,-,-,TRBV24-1,CATRKRHRSGLQETQYF,TGTGCCACCAGAAAACGCCACCGGTCGGGCCTACAAGAGACCCAGTACTTC
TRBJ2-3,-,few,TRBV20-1,CSAQRGDTQYF,TGCAGTGCTCAAAGGGGAGATACGCAGTATTTT
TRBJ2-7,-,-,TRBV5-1,CASSLRQATYEQYF,TGCGCCAGCAGCTTGAGGCAGGCTACCTACGAGCAGTACTTC
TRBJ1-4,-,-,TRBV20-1,CSARDPKGGSNEKLFF,TGCAGTGCTAGAGATCCCAAAGGGGGGAGTAATGAAAAACTGTTTTTT
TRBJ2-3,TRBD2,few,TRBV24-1,CATSDLTSGGTDTQYF,TGTGCCACCAGTGACCTGACTAGCGGGGGGACAGATACGCAGTATTTT
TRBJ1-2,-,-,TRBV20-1,CSARDLYFRQATNSSDGYTF,TGCAGTGCTAGAGATCTCTACTTTCGGCAGGCGACAAATTCAAGCGATGGCTACACCTTC
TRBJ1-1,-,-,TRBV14,CASNTKSSPPGEAFF,TGTGCCAGCAATACCAAGTCCTCCCCACCTGGGGAAGCTTTCTTT
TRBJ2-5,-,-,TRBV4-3,CASSQDRFASDIQETQYF,TGCGCCAGCAGCCAAGATCGATTCGCTAGCGATATCCAAGAGACCCAGTACTTC
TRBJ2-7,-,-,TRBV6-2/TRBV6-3,CASSPNPGGEQYF,TGTGCCAGCAGCCCAAACCCCGGCGGCGAGCAGTACTTC
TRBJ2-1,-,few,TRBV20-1,CSARAQGHRTYNEQFF,TGCAGTGCTAGAGCACAGGGCCATAGAACCTACAATGAGCAGTTCTTC
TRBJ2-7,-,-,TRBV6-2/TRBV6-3,CASSYQTALAGMKEQYF,TGTGCCAGCAGTTACCAAACGGCGCTAGCCGGGATGAAGGAGCAGTACTTC
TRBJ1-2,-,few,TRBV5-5,CASSLGAKPQLYGYTF,TGTGCCAGCAGCTTGGGGGCCAAGCCCCAACTCTATGGCTACACCTTC
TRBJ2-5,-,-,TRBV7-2,CASSPPRASETQYF,TGTGCCAGCAGCCCTCCCCGGGCCTCGGAGACCCAGTACTTC
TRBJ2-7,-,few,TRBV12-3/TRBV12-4,CASSSDLDEQYF,TGTGCCAGCAGTTCCGATCTCGACGAGCAGTACTTC
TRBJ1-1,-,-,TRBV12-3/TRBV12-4,CASGGEDYTEAFF,TGTGCCAGCGGAGGGGAAGATTACACTGAAGCTTTCTTT
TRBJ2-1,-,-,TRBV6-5,CASSYSTRLLGGGEQFF,TGTGCCAGCAGTTACTCGACAAGGTTATTGGGGGGAGGTGAGCAGTTCTTC